Below, 20 T cell receptor beta chains from the same sample are listed, as sequenced in a study of blood T cell repertoires in COVID-19. Here immunoSEQ multiplex PCR was the method, and the copy in TCRdb shows in-frame clones only, minus some. The data show approximately 310,000 clones, about 89% seen once. The sample taken for sequencing was peripheral blood. The source of these receptors is a woman between 45 and 60 years old who had recovered from COVID-19.

The gene calls are TRBV10-3 and TRBJ1-2, with D unresolved. Germline lookup yields CDR1 ENHRY and CDR2 SYGVKD. The CDR3 is 14 residues long. Trimming took off 0 bases at V and 3 bases at J, with 8 bases between the two ends. The CDR3 is CAISESRSDYGYTF. As DNA, the CDR3 is TGTGCCATCAGTGAGTCGAGGTCAGACTATGGCTACACCTTC.

J is TRBJ2-7 and V is TRBV27; 8 bases agree with TRBD1. V dropped 5 bases and J dropped 3; count of bases not matched to a gene: 9. Germline CDR1 reads MNHEY; CDR2 reads SMNVEV (reference sequence). The CDR3 consists of 15 residues. The CDR3, as DNA: TGTGCCAGCAGTCCAAACGGACAGGGTGGCTACGAGCAGTACTTC. Translation gives CASSPNGQGGYEQYF.

V gene TRBV29-1 combines with J gene TRBJ2-1; 8 positions agree with TRBD2. There are 11 residues in the CDR3. The germline V gene encodes CDR1 SQVTM and CDR2 ANQGSEA. Losses at the gene ends were 6 bases for V and 6 bases for J; bases not matched to a gene: 1. CDR3 sequence (DNA): TGCAGCGTGGGACTAGGCAATGAGCAGTTCTTC. Its translation is CSVGLGNEQFF.

A single count supports this clone. V is TRBV5-5 and J is TRBJ1-2; 7 positions match TRBD1. Trimming removed 1 base from V and 3 bases from J; junction bases left unmatched: 0. Germline loops: CDR1 SGHKS, CDR2 YYEKEE (reference sequence). This CDR3 contains 13 residues. The CDR3 sequence: CASSLQGDYGYTF. The DNA for the CDR3 is TGTGCCAGCAGCTTGCAGGGGGACTATGGCTACACCTTC.

V is TRBV7-6 and J is TRBJ1-2, with 11 bases aligning to TRBD1. The J segment lost 0 bases and the V segment lost 4 bases, leaving 13 bases of the junction unmatched. Per germline, CDR1 SGHVS and CDR2 FNYEAQ. The CDR3 is 19 residues long. CDR3 protein: CASSSPGQGVKVANYGYTF. The CDR3 DNA sequence: TGTGCCAGCAGCTCTCCGGGACAGGGGGTAAAAGTAGCTAACTATGGCTACACCTTC.

This chain joins TRBV7-2 and TRBJ1-1, with TRBD1 identical over 7 bases. Germline-derived CDR1 and CDR2 are SGHTA and FQGNSA. The CDR3 extends over 13 amino acids. V shed 5 bases and J 5 bases; nucleotides not matched to a gene: 5. CDR3 DNA sequence: TGTGCCAGCAGCACCAGGGGGAATACTGAAGCTTTCTTT. It encodes CASSTRGNTEAFF.

This clone was counted a few times. This chain links TRBV7-9 with TRBJ1-2; D gene ambiguous. Germline CDR1 reads SEHNR; CDR2 reads FQNEAQ (reference sequence). The CDR3 covers 13 residues. Trimming removed 5 bases from V and 8 bases from J, with 15 bases in between. The CDR3 loop is CASSAEVVTGYTF. The CDR3, as DNA: TGTGCCAGCAGCGCCGAGGTTGTAACAGGCTACACCTTC.

This clone has a single count. The CDR3 nucleotides are TGCAGTGCGAGTCACAGGGGGCAAGAGACCCAGTACTTC. It specifies CSASHRGQETQYF. This chain links TRBV20-1 with TRBJ2-5; TRBD1 agrees at 8 bases. From germline, CDR1 is DFQATT and CDR2 SNEGSKA (reference sequence). This CDR3 has 13 amino acids. V trimming: 6 bases; J trimming: 2 bases; junction bases outside the gene matches: 5.

As DNA, the CDR3 is TGCGCCAGCAGCCCTCGTCGAAGCGGCGGATCTAATGAAAAACTGTTTTTT. Translation gives CASSPRRSGGSNEKLFF. The V call is TRBV5-1, the J call TRBJ1-4, with unresolved D. This CDR3 is 17 amino acids long. V lost 4 bases and J 3 bases, leaving 19 bases between the germline ends. Germline lookup yields CDR1 SGHRS and CDR2 YFSETQ.

The gene calls are TRBV28 and TRBJ2-5; perhaps TRBD1 as D (6 bases). Germline CDR1 reads MDHEN; CDR2 reads SYDVKM. CDR3 size: 17 residues. Trimming stripped 2 bases from V and 7 bases from J, with 23 bases between. DNA of the CDR3: TGTGCCAGCAGTTTACGAGGGCGGACAGCCAGGGGTACGACCCAGTACTTC. Its protein product is CASSLRGRTARGTTQYF.

The genes are TRBV7-2 and TRBJ1-4, with no clear D. The CDR3 runs to 15 residues. V was pared by 1 base and J by 7 bases, with 13 bases between. Germline lookup yields CDR1 SGHTA and CDR2 FQGNSA. As DNA, the CDR3 is TGTGCCAGCAGCTTAGTGGGCGGGTTCGGTGAAAAACTGTTTTTT. It codes for CASSLVGGFGEKLFF.

The chain links TRBV28 to TRBJ1-6; D is perhaps TRBD1 (6 bases). The CDR3 length is 15 residues. Per the germline V gene, CDR1 is MDHEN and CDR2 is SYDVKM. V lost 4 bases and J 9 bases, leaving 16 bases between the germline ends. In DNA form, the CDR3 reads TGTGCCAGCAGTTCCGTACAGGGATTAGTTTCACCCCTCCACTTT. Its protein product is CASSSVQGLVSPLHF.

V and J are TRBV27 and TRBJ2-1; TRBD2 is a possible D gene (6 bases). This CDR3 is built from 13 residues. Germline CDR1 is MNHEY and CDR2 is SMNVEV (reference sequence). Trimming removed 6 bases at V and 5 bases at J, with 11 bases between. DNA for the CDR3: TGTGCCAGCAGCCGGGAGAGTAACAATGAGCAGTTCTTC. Residues: CASSRESNNEQFF.

The chain has TRBV5-1 and TRBJ2-5, with unresolved D. Germline V gives CDR1 SGHRS, CDR2 YFSETQ. V was trimmed by 2 bases and J by 5 bases, leaving 19 bases between them. The CDR3 is 16 amino acids. CDR3 bases: TGCGCCAGCAGCTTAGGTGCCGTCGGAGAAATTGAGACCCAGTACTTC. Its protein is CASSLGAVGEIETQYF.

The CDR3 protein is CASSLASGGGYEQYF. DNA for the CDR3: TGTGCCAGCAGCTTAGCTAGCGGGGGGGGTTACGAGCAGTACTTC. The V call is TRBV7-8, the J call TRBJ2-7, with 11 bases fitting TRBD2. V gave up 0 bases and J gave up 4 bases; unmatched junction bases: 2. The germline V gene has CDR1 SGHVS and CDR2 FQNEAQ. The CDR3 length is 15 residues.

The chain couples TRBV10-3 to TRBJ1-1, with 7 bases fitting TRBD1. The CDR3 consists of 13 residues. Germline assignment: CDR1 ENHRY and CDR2 SYGVKD. V dropped 5 bases and J dropped 4; count of bases not matched to a gene: 4. The CDR3 protein is CAISLRQGTEAFF. CDR3 sequence (DNA): TGTGCCATCAGTCTTCGACAGGGCACTGAAGCTTTCTTT.

The chain links TRBV30 to TRBJ2-2, with D maybe TRBD1 (6 bases). Germline CDR1 GTSNPN, CDR2 SVGIG (reference sequence). Trimming removed 4 bases from V and 3 bases from J, with 12 bases in between. CDR3 length equals 14 residues. The CDR3 region is CAWTQGSHTGELFF. CDR3 coding DNA: TGTGCCTGGACACAGGGTTCGCACACCGGGGAGCTGTTTTTT.

This clone was seen a few times. The rearrangement links TRBV29-1 to TRBJ2-7; 9 bases agree with TRBD1. Germline CDR1 is SQVTM and CDR2 is ANQGSEA. This CDR3 has 14 residues. J was trimmed by 5 bases and V by 7 bases; bases with no gene match: 12. The CDR3 reads CSASAGTGFNEQYF. DNA of the CDR3: TGCAGCGCAAGTGCTGGGACAGGGTTCAACGAGCAGTACTTC.

This clone showed up just a few times. The V call is TRBV7-9, the J call TRBJ1-6; D possibly corresponds to TRBD1 (6 bases). V lost 3 bases to trimming and J lost 7 bases, with 16 bases between them. The CDR3 has 16 residues. The V gene's germline CDR1 is SEHNR and CDR2 FQNEAQ (reference sequence). CDR3: CASSFGGGAGNSPLHF. The CDR3 nucleotides read TGTGCCAGCAGCTTCGGCGGGGGCGCTGGGAATTCACCCCTCCACTTT.

V is TRBV30 and J is TRBJ1-2; 8 positions agree with TRBD1. The CDR3 consists of 16 residues. Germline V gene data show CDR1 as GTSNPN and CDR2 as SVGIG (reference sequence). With 4 bases clipped from V and 5 bases from J, the junction kept 15 bases outside the gene matches. The CDR3 region has the DNA TGTGCCTGGACCGGGACAGGCTTACTGGACCCGTATGGCTACACCTTC. It codes for CAWTGTGLLDPYGYTF.